Listed below are T cell receptor beta chains from one sample, sequenced in a study of CD8+CD57+ T cells in acquired aplastic anemia. Via MiXCR, TCRdb re-called the reads, giving one row per CDR3 protein. The profile shows about 180,000 distinct CDR3 sequences, approximately 48% of them singletons. The source material was sorted CD4+, CD8+, or CD8+CD57+ T cells (not recorded which) from PBMCs. The receptors shown here come from a human donor with aplastic anemia. Each CDR3 is given with its conserved first and last residue. Each record gives: V gene, J gene, clone size, D gene, CDR3 DNA, CDR3 protein. The D gene is left open where the match is weak. Clone size appears in some rows only: once, few, many, or a class for an expanded clone.

>TRBV20-1|TRBJ1-1|many|.
TGCAGTGCTCCCATCCTGGACGGTGAAGCTTTCTTT
CSAPILDGEAFF
>TRBV6-5|TRBJ2-5|many|TRBD1
TGTGCCAGCAGTTACCCTGCCACAGGGGGCGCAGAGACCCAGTACTTC
CASSYPATGGAETQYF
>TRBV7-9|TRBJ1-2|.|.
TGTGCCAGCAGCCTAACCTCAGGGGGCTACACCTTC
CASSLTSGGYTF
>TRBV7-9|TRBJ2-3|many|.
TGTGCCAGCAGCCCAGGGGTAACGGATACGCAGTATTTT
CASSPGVTDTQYF
>TRBV20-1|TRBJ2-7|.|.
TGCAGTGCTAGCGGACAGTACGAGCAGTACTTC
CSASGQYEQYF
>TRBV20-1|TRBJ2-5|.|.
TGCAGCGTCGCGGAGACCCAGTACTTC
CSVAETQYF
>TRBV20-1|TRBJ2-1|.|TRBD2
TGCAGTGCTAGAGATTGGGCTAGCGGGAGGGCCGCTGAGCAGTTCTTC
CSARDWASGRAAEQFF
>TRBV19|TRBJ1-2|few|.
TGTGCCAGTAAGAGGGGAGGGAATGGCTATGGCTACACCTTC
CASKRGGNGYGYTF
>TRBV2|TRBJ2-1|.|TRBD2
TGTGCCAGCAGTGAAAGACTAGCGGGAGTCCGGGAGCAGTTCTTC
CASSERLAGVREQFF
>TRBV5-1|TRBJ2-2|many|.
TGCGCCAGCAGCTTGGGAGAAGCGGGCACCGGGGAGCTGTTTTTT
CASSLGEAGTGELFF
>TRBV11-2|TRBJ2-3|few|TRBD2
TGTGCCAGCAGCATGAATAGCGGGGGCTCCGCAGATACGCAGTATTTT
CASSMNSGGSADTQYF
>TRBV25-1|TRBJ1-3|once|TRBD1
TGTGCCAGCAGTGAATATAGGGGGCGAACAGGAAACACCATATATTTT
CASSEYRGRTGNTIYF
>TRBV2|TRBJ2-7|.|.
TGTGCCAGCAGCTTACTACAGAATGAGCAGTACTTC
CASSLLQNEQYF
>TRBV3-1|TRBJ2-7|many|.
TGTGCCAGCAGCCAGGCCCACGAGCAGTACTTC
CASSQAHEQYF
>TRBV5-8|TRBJ2-1|.|TRBD2
TGTGCCAGCAGCTTGGCGGTGGCGGCTAGCGGGCGGAATGAGCAGTTCTTC
CASSLAVAASGRNEQFF
>TRBV24-1|TRBJ2-7|.|TRBD2
TGTGCCACCAGTGATCTAACTAGCGAGTACGAGCAGTACTTC
CATSDLTSEYEQYF
>TRBV6-2/TRBV6-3|TRBJ1-1|once|.
TGTGCCAGCAGCCCCCACAACACTGAAGCTTTCTTT
CASSPHNTEAFF
>TRBV7-3|TRBJ2-1|.|TRBD1
TGCGCCAGCAGCTTAACAGCAGGGGGCGCATACAATGAGCAGTTCTTC
CASSLTAGGAYNEQFF
>TRBV12-3/TRBV12-4|TRBJ2-7|.|TRBD1
TGTGCCAGCAGGACAGGGGGCGTCTACGAGCAGTACTTC
CASRTGGVYEQYF
>TRBV5-1|TRBJ2-4|.|.
TGCGCCAGCAGCTTAGTCTTAGGGGACTTAGCCAAAAACATTCAGTACTTC
CASSLVLGDLAKNIQYF
>TRBV10-3|TRBJ2-7|few|TRBD2
TGTGCCATCAGTGACCGGGGACTAGCGGGAATCTACGAGCAGTACTTC
CAISDRGLAGIYEQYF
>TRBV24-1|TRBJ1-5|.|TRBD1
TGTGCCACCAGTGATTTTGGGACAGATAGCAATCAGCCCCAGCATTTT
CATSDFGTDSNQPQHF
>TRBV19|TRBJ1-3|few|TRBD1
TGTGCCAGTAGTAGCAAAACCGGGACAGGGGGCGCGTATGGAAACACCATATATTTT
CASSSKTGTGGAYGNTIYF
>TRBV18|TRBJ2-7|few|.
TGTGCCAGCTCACCGAGAATGGTGGGGCAGTCCTACGAGCAGTACTTC
CASSPRMVGQSYEQYF
>TRBV24-1|TRBJ2-1|many|.
TGTGCCACCAGTGATTACAATGAGCAGTTCTTC
CATSDYNEQFF
>TRBV7-8|TRBJ1-2|.|.
TGTGCCAGCAGCTTACTTGACACCTATGGCTACACCTTC
CASSLLDTYGYTF
>TRBV5-6|TRBJ2-1|few|TRBD1
TGTGCCAGCAGCTTGGATTTTTGGACAGGGGGTTTCGATGAGCAGTTCTTC
CASSLDFWTGGFDEQFF
>TRBV3-1|TRBJ2-2|few|.
TGTGCCAGCAGCCATGAGCTGAGTACCGGGGAGCTGTTTTTT
CASSHELSTGELFF
>TRBV2|TRBJ2-7|many|.
TGTGCCAGCAGGGGGGCCCCTGGGACACGACTACCCTACGAGCAGTACTTC
CASRGAPGTRLPYEQYF
>TRBV7-8|TRBJ2-7|many|TRBD2
TGTGCCAGCAGCTTGAGACGAGCGGGGGTCACCTACGAGCAGTACTTC
CASSLRRAGVTYEQYF